These T cell receptor beta chains were read from a single sample in a study of post-analysis software for immune sequencing data. TCRdb called the PCR reads again in MiXCR, with one record for every CDR3 protein. The data hold roughly 870,000 distinct CDR3 sequences, with approximately 53% observed a single time. Source material: blood. Receptors were obtained from a girl between 10 and 17 years old with multiple sclerosis. The CDR3 runs from the conserved cysteine through the conserved F or W. Each record gives: J gene, D gene, V gene, clone size, CDR3 DNA, CDR3 protein. D genes are given only for firm matches. The size field is filled for only some rows; it gives once, few, many or a size class.

TRBJ1-2 | NA | TRBV7-2 | NA | TGTGCCAGCAGCTTAGAAGTAGCCTCTGGCTACACCTTC | CASSLEVASGYTF
TRBJ2-4 | NA | TRBV6-5 | NA | TGTGCCAGCAGTTACGATTGGGGGGCCAAAAACATTCAGTACTTC | CASSYDWGAKNIQYF
TRBJ2-1 | NA | TRBV3-1 | NA | TGTGCCAGCAGCCCCGGGAGTGGAGACTACAATGAGCAGTTCTTC | CASSPGSGDYNEQFF
TRBJ2-3 | NA | TRBV7-7 | few | TGTGCCAGCAGCGCCCTACTTTTCACAGATACGCAGTATTTT | CASSALLFTDTQYF
TRBJ2-1 | NA | TRBV20-1 | NA | TGCAGTGCTAACGACCTAGACAATGAGCAGTTCTTC | CSANDLDNEQFF
TRBJ1-2 | NA | TRBV7-3 | NA | TGTGCCAGCAGCTTAAATCCAGGGAGCCAGTATGGCTACACCTTC | CASSLNPGSQYGYTF
TRBJ1-2 | NA | TRBV10-3 | few | TGTGCCATCAGTGAGTCGAGTACGGGGCTAGAAGGCTACACCTTC | CAISESSTGLEGYTF
TRBJ2-7 | TRBD2 | TRBV9 | NA | TGTGCCAGCACCCCGACTAGCGGGACCTACGAGCAGTACTTC | CASTPTSGTYEQYF
TRBJ2-5 | TRBD1 | TRBV12-3/TRBV12-4 | few | TGTGCCAGCAGTATCCTACAGGGGGCGCGAGGAGAGACCCAGTACTTC | CASSILQGARGETQYF
TRBJ1-2 | NA | TRBV6-5 | NA | TGTGCCAGCAGAGCCACGTTGGGCTGTTATGGCTACACCTTC | CASRATLGCYGYTF
TRBJ2-1 | TRBD2 | TRBV5-1 | NA | TGCGCCAGCAGCTTGCTTACTAGCGGGAGCAATGAGCAGTTCTTC | CASSLLTSGSNEQFF
TRBJ2-5 | TRBD1 | TRBV29-1 | many | TGCAGCGTCGGATCCGGGACAGGGGTGGAGACCCAGTACTTC | CSVGSGTGVETQYF
TRBJ2-3 | TRBD2 | TRBV10-3 | few | TGTGCCACGGGACTAGTGCGTGGCACAGATACGCAGTATTTT | CATGLVRGTDTQYF
TRBJ1-1 | NA | TRBV29-1 | few | TGCAGCGTCCGGACACAGCTCGGTGATACTGAAGCTTTCTTT | CSVRTQLGDTEAFF
TRBJ2-6 | NA | TRBV20-1 | NA | TGCAGTGCCGTCAAATCTGGGGCCAACGTCCTGACTTTC | CSAVKSGANVLTF
TRBJ2-1 | TRBD1 | TRBV7-9 | NA | TGTGCCAGCAGCCCCTTCGACGGGACAGGCTCCTACAATGAGCAGTTCTTC | CASSPFDGTGSYNEQFF
TRBJ1-1 | NA | TRBV5-1 | NA | TGCGCCAGCAGCTTGTACGGACACCTGAACACTGAAGCTTTCTTT | CASSLYGHLNTEAFF
TRBJ1-5 | TRBD1 | TRBV20-1 | NA | TGCAGTGCTAGAGGGACAGGGGAACCCCATCAGCCCCAGCATTTT | CSARGTGEPHQPQHF
TRBJ2-3 | NA | TRBV29-1 | NA | TGCAGCGTTTGGGCCGGCACAGATACGCAGTATTTT | CSVWAGTDTQYF
TRBJ1-2 | NA | TRBV29-1 | NA | TGCGTAGGGGGGGCATCCACTTATGGCTACACCTTC | CVGGASTYGYTF
TRBJ2-1 | NA | TRBV7-6 | NA | TGTGCCAGCAGCTTAGGAATCGGGGCTAGCTCCTACAATGAGCAGTTCTTC | CASSLGIGASSYNEQFF
TRBJ2-2 | TRBD1 | TRBV3-1 | NA | TGTGCCAGCAGCCAAGATTACGTCGGGACAGGGACCAACACCGGGGAGCTGTTTTTT | CASSQDYVGTGTNTGELFF
TRBJ1-2 | NA | TRBV29-1 | NA | TGCAGCGTCACCCCCTCACAAGGAATGGCTGGCTACACCTTC | CSVTPSQGMAGYTF
TRBJ2-1 | NA | TRBV20-1 | few | TGCAGTGCTAGTCAGCAGTTCTTC | CSASQQFF
TRBJ2-5 | NA | TRBV9 | NA | TGTGCCAGCAGCACCGGCTCCCCGCACCCCTACAATGAGCAGTACTTC | CASSTGSPHPYNEQYF
TRBJ2-1 | TRBD2 | TRBV7-3 | NA | TGTGCCAGCACCGGACTAGCGTCTGGAGAGCAGTTCTTC | CASTGLASGEQFF
TRBJ2-1 | NA | TRBV3-1 | NA | TGTGCCAGCAGCCAGGGGGGTTTCCCCTACAATGAGCAGTTCTTC | CASSQGGFPYNEQFF
TRBJ1-2 | NA | TRBV29-1 | NA | TGCAGCGCCGCGCCGGGGGAGAACTATGGCTACACCTTC | CSAAPGENYGYTF
TRBJ2-5 | NA | TRBV25-1 | few | TGTGCCAGCAGCGGGTTGCATGAGACCCAGTACTTC | CASSGLHETQYF
TRBJ2-2 | NA | TRBV25-1 | NA | TGTGCCAGCAGTGTCAACACCGGGGAGCTGTTTTTT | CASSVNTGELFF
TRBJ1-2 | NA | TRBV7-2 | NA | TGTGCCAGCAGCTCCCAGGTCAACTATGGCTACACCTTC | CASSSQVNYGYTF
TRBJ2-1 | TRBD2 | TRBV12-3/TRBV12-4 | NA | TGTGCCAGCAGCGTCCGGGCGGGGGGTTACAATGAGCAGTTCTTC | CASSVRAGGYNEQFF